This T cell receptor beta chain was captured in a study of T cells in Graves' hyperthyroidism and ophthalmopathy. Hyperthyroidism was newly diagnosed in patients aged 18 to 65 (duration under 2 months). In this sample, this clonotype turned up many times. Amplification of TCR beta CDR3 regions used RNA as the template. A first-round RT-PCR of the TCR CDR3 used the HTBI primer set. TCRdb fed the multiplex PCR reads into MiXCR, producing one record per CDR3 protein. The sample shows some 550,000 distinct CDR3 sequences, around 21% of them seen only once. The receptor comes from a man aged 18 to 30 with Graves' hyperthyroidism. The source material was blood.

The CDR3 sequence: CASSRTGGAENIQYF. As DNA, the CDR3 is TGTGCCAGCAGCCGAACAGGGGGCGCAGAAAACATTCAGTACTTC. The chain carries TRBV11-2 and TRBJ2-4; 9 nucleotides agree with TRBD1. The CDR3 runs to 15 residues. V dropped 5 bases and J dropped 5; count of bases not matched to a gene: 7. Germline V gives CDR1 SGHAT, CDR2 FQNNGV.